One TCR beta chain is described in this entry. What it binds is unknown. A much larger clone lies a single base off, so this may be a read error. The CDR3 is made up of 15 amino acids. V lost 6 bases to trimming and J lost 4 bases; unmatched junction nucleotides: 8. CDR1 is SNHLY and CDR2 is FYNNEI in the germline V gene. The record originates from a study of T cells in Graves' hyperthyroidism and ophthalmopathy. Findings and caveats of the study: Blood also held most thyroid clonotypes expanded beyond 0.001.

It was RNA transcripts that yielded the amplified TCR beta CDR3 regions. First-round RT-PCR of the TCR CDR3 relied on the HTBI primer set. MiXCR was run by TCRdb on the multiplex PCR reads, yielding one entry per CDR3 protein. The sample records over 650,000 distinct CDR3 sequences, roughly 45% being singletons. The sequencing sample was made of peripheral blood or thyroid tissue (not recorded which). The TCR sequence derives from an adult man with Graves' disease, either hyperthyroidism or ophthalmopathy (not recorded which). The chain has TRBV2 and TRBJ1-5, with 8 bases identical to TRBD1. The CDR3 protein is CASREGGQVNQPQHF. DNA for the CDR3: TGTGCCAGCAGAGAGGGGGGACAGGTTAATCAGCCCCAGCATTTT.